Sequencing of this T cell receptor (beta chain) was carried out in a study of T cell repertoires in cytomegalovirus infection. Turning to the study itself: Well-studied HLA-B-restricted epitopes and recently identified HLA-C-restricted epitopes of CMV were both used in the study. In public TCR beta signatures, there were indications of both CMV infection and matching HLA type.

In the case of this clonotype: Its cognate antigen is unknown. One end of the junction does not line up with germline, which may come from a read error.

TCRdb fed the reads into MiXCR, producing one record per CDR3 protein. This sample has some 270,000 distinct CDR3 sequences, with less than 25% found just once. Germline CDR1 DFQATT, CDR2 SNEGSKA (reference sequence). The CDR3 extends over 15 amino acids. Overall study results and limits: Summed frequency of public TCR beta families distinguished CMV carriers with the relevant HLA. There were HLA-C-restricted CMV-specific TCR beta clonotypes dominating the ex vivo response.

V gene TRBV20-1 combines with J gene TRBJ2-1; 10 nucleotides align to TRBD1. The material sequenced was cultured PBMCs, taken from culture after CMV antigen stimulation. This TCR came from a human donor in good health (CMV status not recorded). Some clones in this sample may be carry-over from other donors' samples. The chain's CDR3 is CSTRGWDRGFNEQFF. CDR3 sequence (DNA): TGCAGTACTAGAGGATGGGACAGGGGTTTCAATGAGCAGTTCTTC.